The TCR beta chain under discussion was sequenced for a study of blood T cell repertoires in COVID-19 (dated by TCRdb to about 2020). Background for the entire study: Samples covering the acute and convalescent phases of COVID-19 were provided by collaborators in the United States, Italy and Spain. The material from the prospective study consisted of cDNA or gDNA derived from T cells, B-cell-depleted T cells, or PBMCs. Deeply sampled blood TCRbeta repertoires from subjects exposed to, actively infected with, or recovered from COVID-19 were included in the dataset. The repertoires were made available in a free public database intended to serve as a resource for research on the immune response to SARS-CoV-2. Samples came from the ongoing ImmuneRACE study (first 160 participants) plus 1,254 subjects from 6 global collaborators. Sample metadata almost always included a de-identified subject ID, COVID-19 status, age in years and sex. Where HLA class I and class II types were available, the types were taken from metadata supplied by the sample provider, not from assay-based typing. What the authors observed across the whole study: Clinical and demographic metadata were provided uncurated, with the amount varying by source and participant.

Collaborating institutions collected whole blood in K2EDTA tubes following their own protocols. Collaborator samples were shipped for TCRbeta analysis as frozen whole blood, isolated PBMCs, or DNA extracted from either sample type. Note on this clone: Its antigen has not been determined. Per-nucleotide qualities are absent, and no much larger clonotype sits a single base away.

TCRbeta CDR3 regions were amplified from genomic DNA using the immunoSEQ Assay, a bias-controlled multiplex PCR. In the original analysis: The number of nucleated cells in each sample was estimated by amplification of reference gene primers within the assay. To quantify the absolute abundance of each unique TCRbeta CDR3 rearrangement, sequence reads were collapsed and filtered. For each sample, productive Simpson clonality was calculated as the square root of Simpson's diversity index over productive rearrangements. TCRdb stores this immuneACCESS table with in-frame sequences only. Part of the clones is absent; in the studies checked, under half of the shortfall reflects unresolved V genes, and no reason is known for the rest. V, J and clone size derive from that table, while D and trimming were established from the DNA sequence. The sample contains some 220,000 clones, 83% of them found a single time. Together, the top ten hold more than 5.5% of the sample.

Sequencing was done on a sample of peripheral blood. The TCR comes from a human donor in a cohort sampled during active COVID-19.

The DNA is TGTGCCAGCAGCCCTACGGTAGGGGGTCGGGAGACCCAGTACTTC. This translates into CASSPTVGGRETQYF. The chain employs TRBV5-5 and TRBJ2-5, and TRBD1 may be the D gene, going by 6 matching bases. Relative to germline, V is 4 bases shorter and J is 5 bases shorter, with 18 bases between their ends. CDR1 and CDR2, looked up from the germline V gene (reference sequence), are SGHKS and YYEKEE. The CDR3 spans 15 residues, from the cysteine through the phenylalanine. Only the CDR3 DNA stays, 45 bases, in frame from base 1.